This is a list of T cell receptor beta chains from one sample in a study of blood T cells in healthy people across ages. TCRdb ran MiXCR on the 5' RACE reads and lists one entry per CDR3 protein. The repertoire includes approximately 1,100,000 distinct CDR3 sequences, 45% of them detected once, and approximately 20% sits in the top ten. Specimen: blood. The receptors shown here come from a woman aged 55-69 years in good health. Both conserved end residues are part of each CDR3. The D gene is left open where the match is weak. Rows may omit the clone size; those that give it use once, few, many or a size class.

D gene	clone size	V gene	CDR3 length	J gene	CDR3 DNA	CDR3 protein
-	-	TRBV6-5	12	TRBJ2-3	TGTGCCAGCAGTCCCCGGTCCGGGTCGCAGTATTTT	CASSPRSGSQYF
TRBD1	many	TRBV4-2	15	TRBJ1-2	TGTGCCAGCAGCCCCGCCGGGACAGGCAACTATGGCTACACCTTC	CASSPAGTGNYGYTF
TRBD1	-	TRBV6-5	15	TRBJ1-6	TGTGCCTGCAGCTCTACAGGGGGAGAAAATTCACCCCTCCACTTT	CACSSTGGENSPLHF
-	few	TRBV10-3	13	TRBJ2-1	TGTGCCATCAGTGACGGGTCCAGCAATGAGCAGTTCTTC	CAISDGSSNEQFF
-	-	TRBV7-3	13	TRBJ1-5	TGTGCCAGCAGCTTAAACGGGATGGCGCCCCAGCATTTT	CASSLNGMAPQHF
TRBD2	-	TRBV20-1	15	TRBJ2-3	TGCAGTGCACCAACGACTAGCGGGAGGGGAGATACGCAGTATTTT	CSAPTTSGRGDTQYF
TRBD2	-	TRBV2	17	TRBJ2-7	TGTGCCAGCCGGACGGCAGGACTAGCGGGAGTAATCTACGAGCAGTACTTC	CASRTAGLAGVIYEQYF
TRBD2	-	TRBV18	15	TRBJ2-3	TGTGCCAGCTCACTTAGCGGGAGTTCGGCAGATACGCAGTATTTT	CASSLSGSSADTQYF
TRBD1	-	TRBV5-8	15	TRBJ2-1	TGTGCCAGCAGCTCAGGACAGGTGACTTGGGATGAGCAGTTCTTC	CASSSGQVTWDEQFF
-	few	TRBV20-1	14	TRBJ2-5	TGCAGTGCTTGGAGGGACGGAGACCAAGAGACCCAGTACTTC	CSAWRDGDQETQYF
-	few	TRBV25-1	14	TRBJ2-3	TGTGCCAGCACCCCACTGGAGGTCCCAGATACGCAGTATTTT	CASTPLEVPDTQYF
-	-	TRBV4-1	15	TRBJ1-3	TGCGCCAGCAGCCCGACGATCGGGCTCGGAAACACCATATATTTT	CASSPTIGLGNTIYF
-	many	TRBV20-1	14	TRBJ2-3	TGCAGTGCTATATCTCTCGGGGATCTAGATACGCAGTATTTT	CSAISLGDLDTQYF
-	-	TRBV7-2	13	TRBJ2-5	TGTGCCAGCAGCCTCGGGACACTCAATGAGCAGTACTTC	CASSLGTLNEQYF
-	-	TRBV6-4	14	TRBJ2-1	TGTGCCAGCAGTGATCTAGCGTCCCGCAATGAGCAGTTCTTC	CASSDLASRNEQFF
-	-	TRBV29-1	17	TRBJ2-6	TGCAGCGCCGAGATTAGGAGAAAGGTTTCTGGGGCCAACGTCCTGACTTTC	CSAEIRRKVSGANVLTF
-	few	TRBV20-1	14	TRBJ2-5	TGCAGTGCTGATGATAGCGGTTTTCAAGAGACCCAGTACTTC	CSADDSGFQETQYF
TRBD1	-	TRBV4-1	16	TRBJ2-1	TGCGCCAGCAGCCATAATTCCGGGACAGGGTTAGATGAGCAGTTCTTC	CASSHNSGTGLDEQFF
TRBD2	-	TRBV20-1	15	TRBJ2-1	TGCAGTGCTCCTAGCGGGAGGGCCGTTCTAAATGAGCAGTTCTTC	CSAPSGRAVLNEQFF
-	few	TRBV12-3/TRBV12-4	13	TRBJ2-1	TGTGCCACCACTCTGGGGGGGCAGACTGAGCAGTTCTTC	CATTLGGQTEQFF
-	few	TRBV29-1	12	TRBJ2-4	TGCAGCCCTTGCCTAGCCAAAAACATTCAGTACTTC	CSPCLAKNIQYF
TRBD1	few	TRBV5-1	14	TRBJ1-5	TGCGCCAGAGTACAGGGGGCGAGCAATCAGCCCCAGCATTTT	CARVQGASNQPQHF
-	-	TRBV9	16	TRBJ1-5	TGTGCCAGCAGCCTTGGGACAAGCCTTAGCAATCAGCCCCAGCATTTT	CASSLGTSLSNQPQHF
TRBD1	-	TRBV27	19	TRBJ2-1	TGTGCCAGCAGTTTATCGGGGTTAGGGGGACGACCAGGGGGCAATGAGCAGTTCTTC	CASSLSGLGGRPGGNEQFF
-	-	TRBV20-1	10	TRBJ2-3	TGCAGTGCACCGCAAGATACGCAGTATTTT	CSAPQDTQYF
TRBD2	-	TRBV5-1	16	TRBJ2-1	TGCGCCAGCAGCTTAACGTGGGAGGGCTCTTATTCTGAGCAGTTCTTC	CASSLTWEGSYSEQFF
TRBD2	many	TRBV7-2	18	TRBJ2-4	TGTGCCAGCAGCCTAAGACTAGCGGGATCCACCAGGTTGGACATTCAGTACTTC	CASSLRLAGSTRLDIQYF
-	few	TRBV20-1	15	TRBJ2-5	TGCAGTGCTAGAACCCAGTTCCGGAGCCAAGAGACCCAGTACTTC	CSARTQFRSQETQYF
-	few	TRBV28	14	TRBJ2-1	TGTGCCAGCAGGGAAGGACTACGAAACAATGAGCAGTTCTTC	CASREGLRNNEQFF
TRBD2	-	TRBV12-3/TRBV12-4	13	TRBJ2-2	TGTGCCAGCAGCGCAACTAGCGCCGGGGAGCTGTTTTTT	CASSATSAGELFF
-	-	TRBV6-1	15	TRBJ1-4	TGTGCCAGCAGTAAGGACGGGGGGACTAATGAAAAACTGTTTTTT	CASSKDGGTNEKLFF
-	-	TRBV3-1	19	TRBJ1-4	TGTGCCAGCAGCCCTGTCCCAATGGAGGTGGCGGAAACTAATGAAAAACTGTTTTTT	CASSPVPMEVAETNEKLFF
-	few	TRBV2	12	TRBJ2-7	TGTGCCAGCAGGAGCCGACGGGCCGAGCAGTACTTC	CASRSRRAEQYF
-	few	TRBV3-1	15	TRBJ1-4	TGTGCCAGCAGCCAAGATAATAGGCGGAATGAAAAACTGTTTTTT	CASSQDNRRNEKLFF
-	many	TRBV7-2	14	TRBJ2-7	TGTGCCAGCAAGCCGGGACTGCGCTCCTACGAGCAGTACTTC	CASKPGLRSYEQYF
TRBD2	-	TRBV5-1	15	TRBJ2-7	TGCGCCAGCAGCTTAGTCCCGGGACTAGCGGACGAGCAGTACTTC	CASSLVPGLADEQYF
-	once	TRBV4-1	13	TRBJ2-7	TGCGCCAGCAGCCGGACCCTCGGGGAGACCCTGTACTTC	CASSRTLGETLYF
TRBD2	-	TRBV12-3/TRBV12-4	15	TRBJ2-1	TGTGCCAGCAGTTCCAGCAGAGCGGGAGGAAATGAGCAGTTCTTC	CASSSSRAGGNEQFF
TRBD1	few	TRBV4-1	15	TRBJ1-5	TGCGCCAGCAGCCAAGACCGGGACAGGTTCCAGCCCCAGCATTTT	CASSQDRDRFQPQHF